This T cell receptor beta chain appears in the sequencing data of a study of T-cell memory formation after mild COVID-19. The overall study: There were largely donor-specific TCR clusters. Study outcomes and limitations: Several responding clones turned up in pre-infection memory, indicating that cross-reactive memory may have taken part. Shrinking CD4+ clones were chiefly CM and EM; CD8+ ones were chiefly EMRA.

This clonotype was observed a few times. What it recognizes is unknown. Trimming took 0 bases from V and 1 from J, leaving 6 bases between them. This CDR3 is 14 amino acids long. Germline V gene data show CDR1 as MGHRA and CDR2 as YSYEKL. TCRdb used MiXCR to reprocess the 5' RACE reads, holding one entry per CDR3 protein. In the table there are some 440,000 distinct CDR3 sequences, 25% of which are singletons. The chain recombines TRBV4-1 with TRBJ1-2, with D uncertain. This clonotype originated in an adult woman who had mild COVID-19 (a few samples of this study predate the infection). Cell type and time point are not known. The specimen sequenced was PBMCs or a T cell subset sorted from them (not recorded which). The CDR3, as DNA: TGCGCCAGCAGCCAAGATCCAAATAACTATGGCTACACCTTC. This encodes CASSQDPNNYGYTF.